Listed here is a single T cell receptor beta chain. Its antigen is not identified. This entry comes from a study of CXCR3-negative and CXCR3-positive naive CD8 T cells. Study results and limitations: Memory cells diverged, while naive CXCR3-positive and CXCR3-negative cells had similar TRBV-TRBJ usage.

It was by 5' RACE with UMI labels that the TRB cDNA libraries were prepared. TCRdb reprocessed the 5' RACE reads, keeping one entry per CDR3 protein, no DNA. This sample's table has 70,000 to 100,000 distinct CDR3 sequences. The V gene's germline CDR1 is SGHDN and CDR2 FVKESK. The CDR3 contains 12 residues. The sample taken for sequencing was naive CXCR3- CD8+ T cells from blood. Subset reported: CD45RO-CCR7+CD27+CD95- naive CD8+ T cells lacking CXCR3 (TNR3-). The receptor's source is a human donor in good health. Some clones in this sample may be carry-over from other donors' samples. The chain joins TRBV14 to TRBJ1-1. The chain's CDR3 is CASSPFNTEAFF.